The rows below give T cell receptor beta chains drawn from one sample of a study of T-cell reconstitution after alpha-beta-depleted transplantation in children. TCRdb re-called the PCR reads with MiXCR, one entry per CDR3 protein. Of around 450,000 distinct CDR3 sequences in the sample, 15% to 20% are singletons; the top ten hold less than 30%. This sample comprised PBMCs, mostly from graft donor cells, obtained 360 days after TCRalphabeta/CD19-depleted stem cell transplant. The receptors were sampled from a boy less than two years old who had a stem cell transplant for Wiskott-Aldrich syndrome, so the T cells may come from the graft donor. Both conserved end residues are trimmed from each CDR3.

cdr3_length	v_call	j_call	cdr3_aa
12	TRBV13	TRBJ2-2	ASSPPTNTGELF
13	TRBV7-9	TRBJ2-7	ASSLTLGRAGEQY
11	TRBV5-1	TRBJ1-5	ASSLEGTQPQH
15	TRBV10-3	TRBJ2-3	AISEPSGLSITDTQY
12	TRBV20-1	TRBJ1-1	SARGQGASTEAF
15	TRBV5-1	TRBJ2-1	ASSSGLAGKTYNEQF
13	TRBV2	TRBJ2-1	ARSSGGFSYNEQF
15	TRBV7-8	TRBJ2-3	ASSLGGDRASTDTQY
18	TRBV5-1	TRBJ2-2	ASSLSTSGGAARISGELF
13	TRBV27	TRBJ2-3	ASSFGLGETDTQY
15	TRBV20-1	TRBJ2-2	SARTPPFVTNTGELF
14	TRBV7-9	TRBJ2-2	ASSFGNGANTGELF
16	TRBV10-2	TRBJ2-7	ASSEPSLLAGVSYEQY
14	TRBV24-1	TRBJ2-1	ATSDWGDSGGNEQF
11	TRBV4-3	TRBJ2-3	ASSQEKIGTQY
11	TRBV24-1	TRBJ2-1	ATSDVDRVEQF